These 18 T cell receptor beta chains share one sample of origin, sequenced in a study of T cell responses to AZD1222 COVID-19 vaccine. The repertoire was sequenced with immunoSEQ multiplex PCR; TCRdb's copy has only in-frame clones and lacks some. The sample has about 84,000 clones; 80% to 90% are singletons. This sample comprised peripheral blood, obtained 28 days after the second AZD1222 dose. Every receptor here comes from an adult who received the AZD1222 COVID-19 vaccine.

The chain is built from TRBV7-3 and TRBJ2-2, with D hard to call. Trimming pared 5 bases from V and 0 bases from J, leaving 10 bases between. CDR1 SGHTA and CDR2 FQGTGA come from the germline V gene. This CDR3 has 15 residues. For the CDR3, the DNA is TGTGCCAGCAGCCTAGGCCTAACGAACACCGGGGAGCTGTTTTTT. Protein sequence: CASSLGLTNTGELFF.

The chain joins TRBV13 to TRBJ2-1, with 8 bases matching TRBD1. Looked up from germline, CDR1 is PRHDT and CDR2 is FYEKMQ (reference sequence). The CDR3 has 15 amino acids. With V trimmed by 5 bases and J by 1 base, 4 bases remained unmatched. The CDR3 DNA reads TGTGCCAGCAGCCGTACAGGGGGTTCCTACAATGAGCAGTTCTTC. It is translated as CASSRTGGSYNEQFF.

The genes are TRBV28 and TRBJ2-7; TRBD1 is a possible D gene (6 bases). Germline V gene data show CDR1 as MDHEN and CDR2 as SYDVKM. V lost 3 bases and J 3 bases, leaving 12 bases between the germline ends. The CDR3 extends over 14 amino acids. CDR3 protein: CASSFVTGGYEQYF. In nucleotides, the CDR3 is TGTGCCAGCAGTTTTGTGACAGGCGGCTACGAGCAGTACTTC.

The chain uses TRBV5-1 and TRBJ1-2; D is uncertain. The CDR3 has 14 residues. Germline lookup yields CDR1 SGHRS and CDR2 YFSETQ. Trimming stripped 0 bases from V and 8 bases from J, with 14 bases between. The chain's CDR3 is CASSLEQDAAGYTF. CDR3 DNA: TGCGCCAGCAGCTTGGAGCAAGACGCGGCCGGCTACACCTTC.

This sequence joins TRBV5-4 and TRBJ2-7, with D perhaps TRBD1 (6 bases). Germline V gene lookup returns CDR1 SGHNT and CDR2 YYREEE (reference sequence). CDR3 length equals 14 residues. Trimming took off 5 bases at V and 3 bases at J, with 15 bases between the two ends. The CDR3 reads CASSTRGGLYEQYF. The CDR3 region has the DNA TGTGCCAGCAGTACCAGGGGTGGCCTCTACGAGCAGTACTTC.

The chain links TRBV7-9 to TRBJ1-4; TRBD1 might be the D (6 bases). Trimming took off 2 bases at V and 3 bases at J, with 13 bases between the two ends. The CDR3 totals 16 residues. Germline loops: CDR1 SEHNR, CDR2 FQNEAQ (reference sequence). The CDR3: CASSLSSGAPNEKLFF. The DNA for the CDR3 is TGTGCCAGCAGCTTATCTTCGGGGGCGCCTAATGAAAAACTGTTTTTT. The variable domain in full, completed from reference TRBV7-9 and TRBJ1-4, reads DTGVSQNPRHKITKRGQNVTFRCDPISEHNRLYWYRQTLGQGPEFLTYFQNEAQLEKSRLLSDRFSAERPKGSFSTLEIQRTEQGDSAMYLCASSLSSGAPNEKLFFGSGTQLSVL.

The CDR3 sequence is CASSEYIGGGETQYF. The CDR3 nucleotides read TGTGCCAGCAGTGAATATATTGGAGGGGGAGAGACCCAGTACTTC. The chain has TRBV25-1 and TRBJ2-5; D is perhaps TRBD1 or TRBD2 (6 bases each). The length of the CDR3 is 15 residues. The V end lost 0 bases, the J end lost 4 bases, and 12 bases lay between the germline ends. Germline loops: CDR1 MGHDK, CDR2 SYGVNS.

The genes are TRBV10-3 and TRBJ2-1; TRBD2 matches at 8 bases. Unmatched junction bases numbered 10, after V lost 6 bases and J lost 6 bases. Germline CDR1 reads ENHRY; CDR2 reads SYGVKD. The CDR3 extends over 15 amino acids. The CDR3 DNA sequence: TGTGCCATCAGCAATAGCGGGGCCTCTTCCAATGAGCAGTTCTTC. This translates into CAISNSGASSNEQFF.

The genes are TRBV28 and TRBJ1-4; TRBD1 might be the D (6 bases). The CDR3 spans 16 residues. In germline, CDR1 is MDHEN, CDR2 SYDVKM. The ends were cut back, 7 bases at V and 5 bases at J, with 20 bases in the middle. CDR3 sequence: CASKGHPGTRNEKLFF. The CDR3 coding sequence is TGTGCCAGCAAGGGTCATCCCGGGACAAGAAATGAAAAACTGTTTTTT.

The rearrangement links TRBV3-1 (or the pseudogene TRBV3-2) to TRBJ2-7, with TRBD1 matching 11 bases. The junction had 1 base not matched to a gene; V was cut back by 0 bases and J by 3 bases. There are 15 residues in the CDR3. Germline V gene sequence: CDR1 LGHDT, CDR2 YNNKEL (reference sequence). CDR3 in DNA: TGTGCCAGCAGCCAAGAGGACAGGGGGCTCTACGAGCAGTACTTC. This gives the protein CASSQEDRGLYEQYF.

This sequence joins TRBV18 and TRBJ2-7; TRBD1 matches 7 bases. Germline V CDR1 and CDR2: KGHSH, LQKENI. This CDR3 region has 14 residues. After removal of 6 bases from V and 5 bases from J, the junction contained 10 bases not matched to a gene. This CDR3 is CASSTSTGEHEQYF. DNA for the CDR3: TGTGCCAGCTCCACCTCTACAGGGGAACACGAGCAGTACTTC. The full variable domain, rest sourced from reference TRBV18 and TRBJ2-7, is NAGVMQNPRHLVRRRGQEARLRCSPMKGHSHVYWYRQLPEEGLKFMVYLQKENIIDESGMPKERFSAEFPKEGPSILRIQQVVRGDSAAYFCASSTSTGEHEQYFGPGTRLTVT.

This chain uses TRBV5-4 with TRBJ1-1, with D unclear. Trimming stripped 7 bases from V and 0 bases from J, with 16 bases between. The CDR3 covers 15 residues. CDR1 and CDR2 (germline): SGHNT, YYREEE (reference sequence). In DNA, the CDR3 is TGTGCCAGCGAGAGACCAGGAGGTATGAACACTGAAGCTTTCTTT. It codes for CASERPGGMNTEAFF.

This clone has just a few counts. The chain couples TRBV4-2 to TRBJ1-1; D ambiguous. V lost 0 bases and J lost 3, with 8 bases in between. There are 14 residues in the CDR3. The germline V gene encodes CDR1 LGHNA and CDR2 YNFKEQ. The CDR3 region is CASSQDARDTEAFF. The CDR3 DNA follows: TGTGCCAGCAGCCAAGATGCGAGGGACACTGAAGCTTTCTTT.

The chain has TRBV3-1 (or the pseudogene TRBV3-2) and TRBJ1-4; no reliable D call. This CDR3 spans 13 amino acids. Trimming stripped 1 base from V and 8 bases from J, with 8 bases between. Germline V gene data show CDR1 as LGHDT and CDR2 as YNNKEL (reference sequence). The CDR3 sequence is CASSQVKREKLFF. DNA of the CDR3: TGTGCCAGCAGCCAAGTAAAGAGAGAAAAACTGTTTTTT.

For the CDR3, the DNA is TGTGCCTGGAGTGTATACGACTACGAGCAGTACTTC. It codes for CAWSVYDYEQYF. The V call is TRBV30, the J call TRBJ2-7; D remains unclear. CDR3 size: 12 residues. Germline CDR1 is GTSNPN and CDR2 is SVGIG (reference sequence). Trimming left V 0 bases short and J 3 bases short, with 6 bases between.

V and J are TRBV28 and TRBJ1-1, with D possibly matching TRBD1 (6 bases). CDR3 length: 14 residues. The V and J ends lost 2 bases and 6 bases respectively, with 13 bases between them. From germline, CDR1 is MDHEN and CDR2 SYDVKM. The CDR3 loop reads CASSLVGRGPEAFF. In nucleotides, the CDR3 is TGTGCCAGCAGTTTAGTAGGCAGGGGACCTGAAGCTTTCTTT.

This chain joins TRBV5-1 and TRBJ1-6, with no clear D. The CDR3 covers 13 residues. Germline values: CDR1 SGHRS, CDR2 YFSETQ. Trimming cost V 0 bases and J 8 bases, with 6 bases left between them. CDR3 nucleotide sequence: TGCGCCAGCAGCTTGGTGGCAGATTCACCCCTCCACTTT. Amino acids: CASSLVADSPLHF.

The V and J genes are TRBV5-8 and TRBJ1-5, with D maybe TRBD1 (5 bases). This CDR3 has 16 residues. Trimming shortened V by 4 bases and J by 2 bases, and 16 bases separated the two germline ends. Germline lookup yields CDR1 SGHTS and CDR2 YDEGEE. The CDR3 here is CASSTGWGDGNQPQHF. For the CDR3, the DNA is TGTGCCAGCAGCACCGGATGGGGGGACGGCAATCAGCCCCAGCATTTT.